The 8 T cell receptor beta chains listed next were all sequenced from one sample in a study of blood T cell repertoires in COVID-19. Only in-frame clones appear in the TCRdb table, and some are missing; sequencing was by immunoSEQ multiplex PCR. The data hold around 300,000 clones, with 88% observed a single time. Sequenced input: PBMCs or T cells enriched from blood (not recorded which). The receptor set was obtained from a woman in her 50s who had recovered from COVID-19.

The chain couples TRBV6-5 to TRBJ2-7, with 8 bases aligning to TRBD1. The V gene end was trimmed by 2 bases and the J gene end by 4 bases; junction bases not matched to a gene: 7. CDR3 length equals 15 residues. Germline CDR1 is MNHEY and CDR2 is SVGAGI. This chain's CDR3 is CASSYTQDRDYEQYF. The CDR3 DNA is TGTGCCAGCAGTTACACACAGGACAGGGATTACGAGCAGTACTTC.

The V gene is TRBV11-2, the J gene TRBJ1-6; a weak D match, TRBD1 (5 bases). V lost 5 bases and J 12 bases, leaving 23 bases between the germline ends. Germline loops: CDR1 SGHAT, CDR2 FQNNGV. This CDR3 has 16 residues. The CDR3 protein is CASSQDRGRAYLPLHF. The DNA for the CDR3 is TGTGCCAGCAGCCAAGATCGCGGCAGGGCGTATCTACCCCTCCACTTT.

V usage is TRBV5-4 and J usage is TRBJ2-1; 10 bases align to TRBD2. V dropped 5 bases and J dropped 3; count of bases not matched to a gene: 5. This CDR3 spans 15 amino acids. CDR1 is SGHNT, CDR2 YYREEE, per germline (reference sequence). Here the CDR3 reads CASRIAGGSYNEQFF. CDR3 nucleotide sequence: TGTGCCAGCAGAATAGCGGGAGGAAGCTACAATGAGCAGTTCTTC.

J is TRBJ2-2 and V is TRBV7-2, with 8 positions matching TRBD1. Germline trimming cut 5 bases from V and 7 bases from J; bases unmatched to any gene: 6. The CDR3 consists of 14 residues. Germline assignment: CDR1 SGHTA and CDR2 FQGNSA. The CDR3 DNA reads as TGTGCCAGCAGCACCCAGGGGGCAAACGGGGAGCTGTTTTTT. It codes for CASSTQGANGELFF.

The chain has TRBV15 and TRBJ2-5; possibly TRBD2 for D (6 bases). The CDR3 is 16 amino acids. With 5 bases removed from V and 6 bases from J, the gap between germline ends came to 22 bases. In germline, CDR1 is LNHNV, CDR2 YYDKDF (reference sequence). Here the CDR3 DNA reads TGTGCCACCAGCCGCCCCACGGGTGGTGGGGGGAAGACCCAGTACTTC. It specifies CATSRPTGGGGKTQYF.

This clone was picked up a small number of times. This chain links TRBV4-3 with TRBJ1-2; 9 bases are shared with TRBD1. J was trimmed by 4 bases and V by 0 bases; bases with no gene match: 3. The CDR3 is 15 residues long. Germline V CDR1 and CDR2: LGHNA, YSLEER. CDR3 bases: TGCGCCAGCAGCCAAGATACAGGGGGCCGCTATGGCTACACCTTC. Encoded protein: CASSQDTGGRYGYTF.

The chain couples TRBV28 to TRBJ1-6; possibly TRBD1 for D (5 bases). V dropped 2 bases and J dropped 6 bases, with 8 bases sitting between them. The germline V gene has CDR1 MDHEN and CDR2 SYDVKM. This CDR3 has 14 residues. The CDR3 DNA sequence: TGTGCCAGCAGTTTAGGGGGGTCTAATTCACCCCTCCACTTT. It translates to CASSLGGSNSPLHF.

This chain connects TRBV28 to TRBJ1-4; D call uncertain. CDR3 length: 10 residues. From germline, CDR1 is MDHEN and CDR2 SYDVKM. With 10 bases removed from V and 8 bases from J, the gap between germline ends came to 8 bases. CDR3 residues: CATEGEKLFF. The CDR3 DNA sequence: TGTGCCACCGAGGGAGAAAAACTGTTTTTT.